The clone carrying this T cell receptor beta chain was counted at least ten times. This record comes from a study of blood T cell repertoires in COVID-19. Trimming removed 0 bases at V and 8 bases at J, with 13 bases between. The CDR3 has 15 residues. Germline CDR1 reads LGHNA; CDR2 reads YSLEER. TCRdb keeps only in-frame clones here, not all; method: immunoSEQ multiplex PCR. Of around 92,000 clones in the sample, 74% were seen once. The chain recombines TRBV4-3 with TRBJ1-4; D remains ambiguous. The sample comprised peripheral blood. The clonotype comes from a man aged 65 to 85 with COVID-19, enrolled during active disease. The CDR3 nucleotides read TGCGCCAGCAGCCAAGACCCCGGGAGCGTGGAAAAACTGTTTTTT. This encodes CASSQDPGSVEKLFF.